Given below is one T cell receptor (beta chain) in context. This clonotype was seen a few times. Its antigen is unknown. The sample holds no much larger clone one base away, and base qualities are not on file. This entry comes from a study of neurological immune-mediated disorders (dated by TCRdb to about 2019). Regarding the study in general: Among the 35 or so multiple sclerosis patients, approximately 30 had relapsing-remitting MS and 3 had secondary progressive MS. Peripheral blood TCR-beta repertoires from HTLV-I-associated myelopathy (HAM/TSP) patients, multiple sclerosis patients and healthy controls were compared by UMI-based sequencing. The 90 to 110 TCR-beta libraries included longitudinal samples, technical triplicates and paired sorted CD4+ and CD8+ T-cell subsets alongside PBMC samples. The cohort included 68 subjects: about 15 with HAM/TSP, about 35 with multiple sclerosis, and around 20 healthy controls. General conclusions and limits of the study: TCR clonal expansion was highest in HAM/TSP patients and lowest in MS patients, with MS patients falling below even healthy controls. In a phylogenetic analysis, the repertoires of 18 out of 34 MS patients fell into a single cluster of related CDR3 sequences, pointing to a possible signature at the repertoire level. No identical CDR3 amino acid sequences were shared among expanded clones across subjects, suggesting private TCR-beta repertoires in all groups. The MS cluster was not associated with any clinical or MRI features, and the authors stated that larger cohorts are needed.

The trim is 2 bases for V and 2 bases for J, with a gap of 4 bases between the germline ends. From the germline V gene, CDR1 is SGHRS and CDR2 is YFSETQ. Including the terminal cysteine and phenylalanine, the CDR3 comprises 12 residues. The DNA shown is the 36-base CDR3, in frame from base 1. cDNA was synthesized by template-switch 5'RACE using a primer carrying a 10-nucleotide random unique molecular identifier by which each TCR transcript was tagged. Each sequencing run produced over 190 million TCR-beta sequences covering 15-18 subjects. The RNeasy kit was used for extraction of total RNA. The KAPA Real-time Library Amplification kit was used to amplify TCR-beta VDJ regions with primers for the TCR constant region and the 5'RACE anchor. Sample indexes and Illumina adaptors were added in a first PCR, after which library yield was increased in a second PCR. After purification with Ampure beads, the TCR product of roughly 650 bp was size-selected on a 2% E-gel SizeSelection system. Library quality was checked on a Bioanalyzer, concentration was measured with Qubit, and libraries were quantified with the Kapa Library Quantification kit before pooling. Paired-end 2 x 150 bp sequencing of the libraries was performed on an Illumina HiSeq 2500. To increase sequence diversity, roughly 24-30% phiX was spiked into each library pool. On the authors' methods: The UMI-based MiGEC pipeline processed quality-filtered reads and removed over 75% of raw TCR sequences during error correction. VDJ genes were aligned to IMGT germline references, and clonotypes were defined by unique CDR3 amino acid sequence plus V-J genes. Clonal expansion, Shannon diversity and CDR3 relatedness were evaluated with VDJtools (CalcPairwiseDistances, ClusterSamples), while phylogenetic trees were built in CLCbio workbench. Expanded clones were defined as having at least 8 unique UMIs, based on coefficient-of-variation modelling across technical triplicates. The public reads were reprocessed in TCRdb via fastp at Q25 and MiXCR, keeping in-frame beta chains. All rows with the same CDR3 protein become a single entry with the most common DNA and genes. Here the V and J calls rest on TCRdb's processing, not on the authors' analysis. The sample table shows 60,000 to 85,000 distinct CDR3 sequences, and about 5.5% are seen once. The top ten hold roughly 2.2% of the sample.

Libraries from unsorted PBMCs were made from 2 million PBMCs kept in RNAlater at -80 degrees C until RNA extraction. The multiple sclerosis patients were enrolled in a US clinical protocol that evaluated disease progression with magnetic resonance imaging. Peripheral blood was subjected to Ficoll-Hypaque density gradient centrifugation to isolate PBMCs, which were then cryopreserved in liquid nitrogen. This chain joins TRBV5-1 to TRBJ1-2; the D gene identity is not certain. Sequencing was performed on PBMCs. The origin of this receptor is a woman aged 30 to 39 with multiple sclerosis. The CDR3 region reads CASSFENYGYTF. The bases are TGCGCCAGCAGCTTCGAGAACTATGGCTACACCTTC.